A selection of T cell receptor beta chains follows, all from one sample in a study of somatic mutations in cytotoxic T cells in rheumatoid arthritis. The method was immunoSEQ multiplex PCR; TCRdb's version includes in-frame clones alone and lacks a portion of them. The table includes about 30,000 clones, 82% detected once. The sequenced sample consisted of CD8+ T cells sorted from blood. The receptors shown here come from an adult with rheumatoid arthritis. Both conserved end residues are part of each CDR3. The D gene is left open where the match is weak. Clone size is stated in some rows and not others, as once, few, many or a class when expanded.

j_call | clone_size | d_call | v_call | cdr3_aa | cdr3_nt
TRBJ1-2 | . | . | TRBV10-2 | CASSESKNYGYTF | TGCGCCAGCAGTGAGTCAAAGAACTATGGCTACACCTTC
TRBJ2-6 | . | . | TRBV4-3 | CASSQRPGGGGANVLTF | TGCGCCAGCAGCCAACGTCCAGGGGGAGGTGGGGCCAACGTCCTGACTTTC
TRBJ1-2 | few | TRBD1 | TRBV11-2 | CASSLPTGGSGYTF | TGTGCCAGCAGCTTGCCTACAGGGGGCTCTGGCTACACCTTC
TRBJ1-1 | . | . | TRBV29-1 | CSVLGQRVENTEAFF | TGCAGCGTCCTCGGGCAGAGGGTTGAGAACACTGAAGCTTTCTTT
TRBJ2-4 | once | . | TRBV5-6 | CASNGPRNIQYF | TGTGCCAGCAACGGGCCAAGAAACATTCAGTACTTC
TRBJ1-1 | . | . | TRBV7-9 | CASSHVRVNTEAFF | TGTGCCAGCAGCCACGTAAGGGTGAACACTGAAGCTTTCTTT
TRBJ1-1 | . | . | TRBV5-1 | CASRLSTNTEAFF | TGCGCCAGCCGCCTTTCAACGAACACTGAAGCTTTCTTT
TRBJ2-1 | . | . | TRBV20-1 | CSARDDYEQFF | TGCAGTGCTAGAGACGACTATGAGCAGTTCTTC
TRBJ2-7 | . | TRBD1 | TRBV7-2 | CASSGDSYEQYF | TGTGCCAGCAGCGGGGACAGCTACGAGCAGTACTTC
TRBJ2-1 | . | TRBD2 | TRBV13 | CASSLTGGIYNEQFF | TGTGCCAGCAGCTTAACCGGGGGGATCTACAATGAGCAGTTCTTC
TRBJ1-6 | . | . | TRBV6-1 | CASREPPPSSYNSPLHF | TGTGCCAGCAGGGAACCGCCCCCGAGCTCCTATAATTCACCCCTCCACTTT
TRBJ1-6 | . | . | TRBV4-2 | CASSQEESHSPLHF | TGTGCCAGCAGCCAAGAAGAGTCGCATTCACCCCTCCACTTT
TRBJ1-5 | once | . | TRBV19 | CASSIRAGRMGNQPQHF | TGTGCCAGTAGTATAAGGGCAGGGAGAATGGGCAATCAGCCCCAGCATTTT
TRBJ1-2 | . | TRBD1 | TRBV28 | CASSPRKQGDGVANYGYTF | TGTGCCAGCAGTCCCCGTAAACAGGGGGATGGGGTTGCTAACTATGGCTACACCTTC
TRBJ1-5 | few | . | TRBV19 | CASSGREYSNQPQHF | TGTGCCAGTAGTGGACGGGAATATAGCAATCAGCCCCAGCATTTT
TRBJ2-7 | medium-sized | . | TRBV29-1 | CSVEGTRTYEQYF | TGCAGCGTTGAGGGGACGCGTACCTACGAGCAGTACTTC
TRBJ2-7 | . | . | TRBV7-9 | CASSSPKKAYEQYF | TGTGCCAGCAGCTCGCCGAAGAAAGCCTACGAGCAGTACTTC
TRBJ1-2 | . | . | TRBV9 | CASSVEGSPYGYTF | TGTGCCAGCAGCGTAGAAGGCAGCCCCTATGGCTACACCTTC
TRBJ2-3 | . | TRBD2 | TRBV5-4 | CASNRGLGGGTDTQYF | TGTGCCAGCAACCGGGGGCTCGGCGGGGGGACAGATACGCAGTATTTT